Following are 26 T cell receptor beta chains from one sample sequenced in a study of blood T cell repertoires in COVID-19. TCRdb's copy holds only in-frame clones and misses some; the assay was immunoSEQ multiplex PCR. This sample has more than 200,000 clones, with under 85% found just once. The source material was peripheral blood. These TCRs come from a woman aged 35 to 49 with active or convalescent COVID-19.

This clone was detected a few times. The chain couples TRBV13 to TRBJ2-1, with a weak D call TRBD2 (7 bases). The germline gives CDR1 PRHDT, CDR2 FYEKMQ (reference sequence). V gave up 6 bases and J gave up 7 bases, with 16 bases separating them. The CDR3 is 14 residues long. The CDR3 coding sequence is TGTGCCAGCAGTTCGGGGGGCCGGGGGAATGAGCAGTTCTTC. Translating gives CASSSGGRGNEQFF.

The chain links TRBV23-1 to TRBJ2-1; D might be TRBD1 (5 bases). TRBV23-1 is annotated as an ORF whose role is uncertain. Trimming cost V 3 bases and J 5 bases, with 11 bases left between them. CDR3 length equals 14 residues. The CDR3 DNA follows: TGCGCCAGCAGTCAGTGGGGCGTCGACAATGAGCAGTTCTTC. Its protein product is CASSQWGVDNEQFF.

The rearrangement joins TRBV6-5 to TRBJ2-2; tentatively, D is TRBD1 (6 bases). Germline V gene sequence: CDR1 MNHEY, CDR2 SVGAGI. V lost 5 bases, J lost 2 bases, and 9 bases lay in between. This CDR3 is built from 14 residues. CDR3 nucleotide sequence: TGTGCCAGCAGTCGACAGGTCAACACCGGGGAGCTGTTTTTT. Translating gives CASSRQVNTGELFF.

This rearrangement joins TRBV6-6 to TRBJ2-5; 9 bases align to TRBD1. The CDR3 is 16 amino acids. The J segment lost 5 bases and the V segment lost 0 bases, leaving 7 bases of the junction unmatched. The V gene's germline CDR1 is MNHNY and CDR2 SVGAGI (reference sequence). The DNA for the CDR3 is TGTGCCAGCAGTTACTCGAGCGGACAGGGGAAGGAGACCCAGTACTTC. Protein sequence: CASSYSSGQGKETQYF.

V and J are TRBV18 and TRBJ1-6, with 8 positions matching TRBD1. J gave up 8 bases and V 5 bases, and 5 bases lay outside the gene matches. The length of the CDR3 is 14 residues. CDR1 KGHSH and CDR2 LQKENI come from the germline V gene. CDR3 residues: CASSSTGDDSPLHF. CDR3 nucleotides: TGTGCCAGCTCATCGACAGGGGATGATTCACCCCTCCACTTT.

This chain uses TRBV3-1 (or the pseudogene TRBV3-2) with TRBJ2-2; no clear D gene. The germline V gene has CDR1 LGHDT and CDR2 YNNKEL (reference sequence). The CDR3 sequence is 14 residues long. V lost 0 bases and J lost 4, with 6 bases in between. CDR3 sequence reads: CASSQDFGTGELFF. The CDR3 DNA reads as TGTGCCAGCAGCCAAGATTTCGGCACCGGGGAGCTGTTTTTT.

The chain uses TRBV2 and TRBJ1-5; 10 nucleotides line up with TRBD1. Germline V CDR1 and CDR2: SNHLY, FYNNEI. V lost 6 bases to trimming and J lost 6 bases; unmatched junction nucleotides: 2. The CDR3 has 13 amino acids. CDR3 amino acids: CASRGQGIQPQHF. The CDR3 DNA reads as TGTGCCAGCAGGGGACAGGGGATTCAGCCCCAGCATTTT.

This clone was recorded once. This chain links TRBV7-2 with TRBJ1-3; a possible D gene is TRBD1 (5 bases). Germline V CDR1 and CDR2: SGHTA, FQGNSA. The CDR3 is 16 amino acids. V was shortened by 5 bases and J by 0 bases, with 14 bases between the two germline ends. The CDR3, as DNA: TGTGCCAGCAGCCTCGGGACTCCAAGCTCTGGAAACACCATATATTTT. As protein: CASSLGTPSSGNTIYF.

Only a few counts were recorded for this clone. The gene calls are TRBV7-2 and TRBJ1-5; 7 bases map to TRBD1. With 6 bases clipped from V and 1 base from J, the junction kept 6 bases outside the gene matches. Germline loops: CDR1 SGHTA, CDR2 FQGNSA. The CDR3 consists of 15 residues. CDR3: CASSLDRASNQPQHF. In DNA, the CDR3 is TGTGCCAGCAGTCTTGACAGGGCGAGCAATCAGCCCCAGCATTTT. The full variable domain, rest sourced from reference TRBV7-2 and TRBJ1-5, is GAGVSQSPSNKVTEKGKDVELRCDPISGHTALYWYRQSLGQGLEFLIYFQGNSAPDKSGLPSDRFSAERTGGSVSTLTIQRTQQEDSAVYLCASSLDRASNQPQHFGDGTRLSIL.

The V call is TRBV5-6, the J call TRBJ2-3, with 10 bases identical to TRBD1. The CDR3 length is 15 residues. CDR1 is SGHDT and CDR2 is YYEEEE in the germline V gene. V was pared by 1 base and J by 3 bases, with 2 bases of the junction left unmatched. CDR3 loop: CASSLRTGGTDTQYF. CDR3 sequence (DNA): TGTGCCAGCAGCTTGAGGACAGGGGGTACAGATACGCAGTATTTT.

The rearrangement links TRBV5-1 to TRBJ1-1; 10 positions agree with TRBD1. Germline CDR1 SGHRS, CDR2 YFSETQ. CDR3 length equals 15 residues. With V trimmed by 0 bases and J by 4 bases, 3 bases remained unmatched. As DNA, the CDR3 is TGCGCCAGCAGCTTGGGTGGGACAGGGGTCACTGAAGCTTTCTTT. As protein: CASSLGGTGVTEAFF.

The chain is built from TRBV6-6 and TRBJ2-7, with a tentative D call TRBD1 (6 bases). Germline CDR1 MNHNY, CDR2 SVGAGI (reference sequence). V was trimmed by 2 bases and J by 3 bases, leaving 11 bases between them. The CDR3 covers 14 residues. The CDR3 DNA follows: TGTGCCAGCAGTTACCCGGAACAGGGCTACGAGCAGTACTTC. As protein: CASSYPEQGYEQYF.

The chain employs TRBV27 and TRBJ1-2, with 8 bases that match TRBD1. Trimming took 5 bases from V and 8 from J; bases not matched to a gene: 13. CDR3 length equals 15 residues. The germline V gene encodes CDR1 MNHEY and CDR2 SMNVEV (reference sequence). The CDR3 sequence: CASSTTDRDITGYTF. CDR3 coding DNA: TGTGCCAGCAGTACCACGGACAGGGATATCACGGGCTACACCTTC.

The CDR3 region has the DNA TGCGCCAGCAGCCCATACGACAGGGCCCATGGCTACACCTTC. Translated: CASSPYDRAHGYTF. The rearrangement uses TRBV5-1 and TRBJ1-2, with 7 bases lining up with TRBD1. CDR3 length: 14 amino acids. V was pared by 4 bases and J by 6 bases, with 9 bases of the junction left unmatched. Germline V gene data show CDR1 as SGHRS and CDR2 as YFSETQ. The entire variable domain, with the rest obtained from reference TRBV5-1 and TRBJ1-2, is as follows: KAGVTQTPRYLIKTRGQQVTLSCSPISGHRSVSWYQQTPGQGLQFLFEYFSETQRNKGNFPGRFSGRQFSNSRSEMNVSTLELGDSALYLCASSPYDRAHGYTFGSGTRLTVV.

The chain is built from TRBV5-4 and TRBJ1-5; a weak D match, TRBD1 (5 bases). Germline V CDR1 and CDR2: SGHNT, YYREEE (reference sequence). There are 13 residues in the CDR3. With 3 bases removed from V and 6 bases from J, the gap between germline ends came to 10 bases. CDR3 sequence: CASSYGDSQPQHF. CDR3 nucleotide sequence: TGTGCCAGCAGCTATGGAGACAGTCAGCCCCAGCATTTT.

The gene calls are TRBV19 and TRBJ1-2, with D perhaps matching TRBD1 (5 bases). This CDR3 is built from 12 residues. Trimming removed 5 bases from V and 4 bases from J, with 8 bases in between. Germline CDR1 is LNHDA and CDR2 is SQIVND (reference sequence). The DNA for the CDR3 is TGTGCCAGTAGTGGACACGGCTATGGCTACACCTTC. Its translation: CASSGHGYGYTF.

The chain joins TRBV11-2 to TRBJ2-1; 11 nucleotides align to TRBD2. The CDR3 is 16 residues long. Losses at the gene ends were 5 bases for V and 6 bases for J; bases not matched to a gene: 9. Germline lookup yields CDR1 SGHAT and CDR2 FQNNGV. The CDR3: CASSRIAGGPGNEQFF. For the CDR3, the DNA is TGTGCCAGCAGCCGAATAGCGGGGGGGCCAGGCAATGAGCAGTTCTTC.

The J gene is TRBJ2-2, the V gene TRBV5-6, with D unclear. The CDR3 has 14 residues. Trimming pared 4 bases from V and 3 bases from J, leaving 10 bases between. Germline CDR1 reads SGHDT; CDR2 reads YYEEEE. CDR3 sequence reads: CASSPDWDTGELFF. DNA for the CDR3: TGTGCCAGCAGCCCCGACTGGGACACCGGGGAGCTGTTTTTT. Complete variable domain (other parts from reference TRBV5-6 and TRBJ2-2): DAGVTQSPTHLIKTRGQQVTLRCSPKSGHDTVSWYQQALGQGPQFIFQYYEEEERQRGNFPDRFSGHQFPNYSSELNVNALLLGDSALYLCASSPDWDTGELFFGEGSRLTVL.

The rearrangement uses TRBV28 and TRBJ1-5; 8 bases are shared with TRBD1. The CDR3 consists of 15 residues. V shed 0 bases and J 6 bases; nucleotides not matched to a gene: 4. Per the germline V gene, CDR1 is MDHEN and CDR2 is SYDVKM. The CDR3 DNA reads as TGTGCCAGCAGTTTATGGCAGGGGGCCGGTCAGCCCCAGCATTTT. It codes for CASSLWQGAGQPQHF.

This clone was picked up a small number of times. This chain links TRBV11-3 with TRBJ2-7; 8 nucleotides line up with TRBD1. CDR1 is SGHNT and CDR2 is YENEEA in the germline V gene. This CDR3 has 15 amino acids. Trimming at V came to 5 bases and at J to 2 bases, leaving 8 bases not matched to a gene. For the CDR3, the DNA is TGTGCCAGCAGCCTACGACAGGGGCTACCCTACGAGCAGTACTTC. It codes for CASSLRQGLPYEQYF.

The chain combines TRBV5-5 with TRBJ1-1; D ambiguous. Germline V gene data show CDR1 as SGHKS and CDR2 as YYEKEE (reference sequence). The ends were cut back, 4 bases at V and 1 base at J, with 14 bases in the middle. There are 15 residues in the CDR3. Written as DNA, the CDR3 is TGTGCCAGCAGCATTAGCTTAATTACGAACACTGAAGCTTTCTTT. This gives the protein CASSISLITNTEAFF. Looking up the rest from reference TRBV5-5 and TRBJ1-1 gives the full variable domain: DAGVTQSPTHLIKTRGQQVTLRCSPISGHKSVSWYQQVLGQGPQFIFQYYEKEERGRGNFPDRFSARQFPNYSSELNVNALLLGDSALYLCASSISLITNTEAFFGQGTRLTVV.

DNA for the CDR3: TGTGCCAGCAGTTATGCAGGGGGCTGGGGGACTGAAGCTTTCTTT. Translated: CASSYAGGWGTEAFF. The chain links TRBV11-2 to TRBJ1-1, with 8 bases that match TRBD1. This CDR3 is built from 15 residues. The V gene end was trimmed by 6 bases and the J gene end by 5 bases; junction bases not matched to a gene: 11. Germline V CDR1 and CDR2: SGHAT, FQNNGV.

The rearrangement links TRBV28 to TRBJ2-7; 9 positions match TRBD1. Germline-derived CDR1 and CDR2 are MDHEN and SYDVKM. The J segment lost 3 bases and the V segment lost 6 bases, leaving 6 bases of the junction unmatched. This CDR3 comprises 14 residues. The CDR3 DNA follows: TGTGCCAGCAGGTCACGACAGGGGGTCTACGAGCAGTACTTC. Translating gives CASRSRQGVYEQYF.

The rearrangement links TRBV6-1 to TRBJ2-7, with 7 bases that match TRBD2. CDR1 MNHNS and CDR2 SASEGT come from the germline V gene. The ends lost 2 bases at V and 8 bases at J; junction bases unmatched: 12. The CDR3 length is 15 residues. CDR3 in amino acids: CASSEYGGTKIQQYV. The CDR3, as DNA: TGTGCCAGCAGTGAATACGGGGGGACTAAAATTCAGCAGTACGTC.

The CDR3 reads CASSPSDRGPGNTIYF. CDR3 sequence (DNA): TGCGCCAGCAGCCCGTCCGACAGGGGGCCTGGAAACACCATATATTTT. V usage is TRBV5-1 and J usage is TRBJ1-3, with 10 bases fitting TRBD1. CDR3 size: 16 residues. V shed 4 bases, J shed 2 bases, and the junction held 6 bases outside the gene matches. The germline CDR1 and CDR2 sequences are SGHRS and YFSETQ.

This clone was detected only a few times. CDR3 nucleotide sequence: TGTGCCAGCAGTTACTCTCTGCCCCAGCATTTT. Translation gives CASSYSLPQHF. V usage is TRBV6-5 and J usage is TRBJ1-5; D call uncertain. The V and J ends lost 0 bases and 9 bases respectively, with 3 bases between them. Germline-derived CDR1 and CDR2 are MNHEY and SVGAGI. This CDR3 spans 11 amino acids.